This TCR beta chain was captured by sequencing in a study of Ad26.COV2.S vaccination and SARS-CoV-2 variants. At the level of the study: Intramuscular Ad26.COV2.S at 5x10^10 or 1x10^11 viral particles.

The CDR3 consists of 16 residues. Trimming stripped 0 bases from V and 7 bases from J, with 13 bases between. Germline CDR1 reads MNHEY; CDR2 reads SMNVEV (reference sequence). Whole-study results and caveats: Vaccine and placebo recipients had comparable breadth of non-spike TCRs.

The treatment denotes: about 20 received Ad26.COV2.S at low or high dose, single or two shots; about five received placebo; per-sample allocation not given. The study sampled participants on day 63 after the first vaccine or placebo injection. The assay was immunoSEQ multiplex PCR, and TCRdb's table has in-frame clones only and misses some. The data hold under 550,000 clones, with approximately 92% observed a single time. On this clone itself: No antigen is known for it.

Here the sequenced sample was peripheral blood, taken in a trial of Ad26.COV2.S vaccine versus placebo. The sequence derives from a person between 18 and 59 years old who received the Ad26.COV2.S COVID-19 vaccine or a placebo. The genes are TRBV27 and TRBJ1-6, with D tentatively TRBD1 (5 bases). CDR3 residues: CASSLSGPGRNSPLHF. In nucleotides, the CDR3 is TGTGCCAGCAGTTTATCGGGGCCAGGGAGGAATTCACCCCTCCACTTT.